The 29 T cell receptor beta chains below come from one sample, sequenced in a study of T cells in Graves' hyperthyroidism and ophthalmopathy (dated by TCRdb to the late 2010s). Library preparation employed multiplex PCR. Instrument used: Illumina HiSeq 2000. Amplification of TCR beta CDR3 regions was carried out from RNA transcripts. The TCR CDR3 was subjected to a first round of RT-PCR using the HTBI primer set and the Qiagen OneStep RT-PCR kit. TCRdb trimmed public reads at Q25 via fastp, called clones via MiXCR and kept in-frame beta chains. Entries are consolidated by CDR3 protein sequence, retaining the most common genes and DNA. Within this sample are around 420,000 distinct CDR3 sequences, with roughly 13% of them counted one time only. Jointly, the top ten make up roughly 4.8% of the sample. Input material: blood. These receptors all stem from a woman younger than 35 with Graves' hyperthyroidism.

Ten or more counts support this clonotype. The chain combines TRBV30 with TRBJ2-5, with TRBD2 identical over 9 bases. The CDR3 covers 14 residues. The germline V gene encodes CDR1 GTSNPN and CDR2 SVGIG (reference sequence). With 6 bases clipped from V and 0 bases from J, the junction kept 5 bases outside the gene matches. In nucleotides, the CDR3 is TGTGCCTGTTCGACTAGCGGAAACCAAGAGACCCAGTACTTC. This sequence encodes CACSTSGNQETQYF.

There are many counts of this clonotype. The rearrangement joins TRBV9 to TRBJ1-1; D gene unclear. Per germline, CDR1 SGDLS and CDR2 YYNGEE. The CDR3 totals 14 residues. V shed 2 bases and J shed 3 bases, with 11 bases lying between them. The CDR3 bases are TGTGCCAGCAGCGTCGGGTCAGCCCACACTGAAGCTTTCTTT. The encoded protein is CASSVGSAHTEAFF.

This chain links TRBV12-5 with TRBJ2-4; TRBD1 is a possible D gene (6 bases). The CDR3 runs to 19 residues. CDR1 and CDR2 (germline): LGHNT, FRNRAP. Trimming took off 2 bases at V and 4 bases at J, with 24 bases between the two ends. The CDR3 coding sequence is TGTGCTAGTGGTTTGTGGGTCCCTTGTGATGGACAGATTAAAAACATTCAGTACTTC. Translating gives CASGLWVPCDGQIKNIQYF.

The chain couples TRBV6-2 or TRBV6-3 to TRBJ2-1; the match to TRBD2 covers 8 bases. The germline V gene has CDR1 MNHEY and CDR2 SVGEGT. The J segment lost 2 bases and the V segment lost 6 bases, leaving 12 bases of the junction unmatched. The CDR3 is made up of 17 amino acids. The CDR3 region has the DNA TGTGCCAGCAGCACCAGCGGGGGACGGACTACCTACAATGAGCAGTTCTTC. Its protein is CASSTSGGRTTYNEQFF.

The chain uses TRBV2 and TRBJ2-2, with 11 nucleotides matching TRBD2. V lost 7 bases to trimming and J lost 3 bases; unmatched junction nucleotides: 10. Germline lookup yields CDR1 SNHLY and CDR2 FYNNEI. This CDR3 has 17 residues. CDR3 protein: CASTGQLAGADTGELFF. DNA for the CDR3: TGTGCCAGCACGGGCCAACTAGCGGGAGCGGACACCGGGGAGCTGTTTTTT. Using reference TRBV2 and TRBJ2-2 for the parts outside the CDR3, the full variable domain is EPEVTQTPSHQVTQMGQEVILRCVPISNHLYFYWYRQILGQKVEFLVSFYNNEISEKSEIFDDQFSVERPDGSNFTLKIRSTKLEDSAMYFCASTGQLAGADTGELFFGEGSRLTVL.

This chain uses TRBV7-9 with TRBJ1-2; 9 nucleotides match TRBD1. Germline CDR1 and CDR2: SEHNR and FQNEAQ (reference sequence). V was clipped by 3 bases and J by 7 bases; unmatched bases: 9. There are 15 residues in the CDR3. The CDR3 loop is CASSFGDRVVRGYTF. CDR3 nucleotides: TGTGCCAGCAGCTTTGGGGACAGGGTGGTTCGTGGCTACACCTTC.

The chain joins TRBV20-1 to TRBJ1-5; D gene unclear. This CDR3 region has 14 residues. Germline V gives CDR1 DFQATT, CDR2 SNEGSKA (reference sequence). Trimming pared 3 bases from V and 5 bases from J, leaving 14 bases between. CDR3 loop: CSARVVGSDQPQHF. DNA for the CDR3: TGCAGTGCTAGGGTCGTGGGATCGGATCAGCCCCAGCATTTT.

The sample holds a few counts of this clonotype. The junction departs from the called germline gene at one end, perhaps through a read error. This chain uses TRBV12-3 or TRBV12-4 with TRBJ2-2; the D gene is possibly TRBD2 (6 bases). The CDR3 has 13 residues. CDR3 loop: CASSPTRTGGLFF. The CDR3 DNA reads TGTGCCAGCAGCCCGACAAGAACCGGGGGGCTGTTTTTT.

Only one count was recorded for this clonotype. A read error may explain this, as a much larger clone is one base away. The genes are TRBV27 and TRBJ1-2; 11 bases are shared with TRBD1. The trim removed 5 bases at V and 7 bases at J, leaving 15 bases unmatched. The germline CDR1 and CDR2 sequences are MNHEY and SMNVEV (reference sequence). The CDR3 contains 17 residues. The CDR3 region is CASSPSRDRGSLCGYTF. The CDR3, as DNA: TGTGCCAGCAGTCCGTCCCGGGACAGGGGGTCCCTCTGTGGCTACACCTTC.

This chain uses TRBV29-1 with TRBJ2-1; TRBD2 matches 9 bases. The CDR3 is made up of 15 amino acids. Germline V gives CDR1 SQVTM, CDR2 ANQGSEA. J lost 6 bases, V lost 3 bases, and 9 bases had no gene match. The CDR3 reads CSVDASTSGFNEQFF. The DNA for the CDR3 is TGCAGCGTTGATGCTTCGACTAGCGGATTCAATGAGCAGTTCTTC.

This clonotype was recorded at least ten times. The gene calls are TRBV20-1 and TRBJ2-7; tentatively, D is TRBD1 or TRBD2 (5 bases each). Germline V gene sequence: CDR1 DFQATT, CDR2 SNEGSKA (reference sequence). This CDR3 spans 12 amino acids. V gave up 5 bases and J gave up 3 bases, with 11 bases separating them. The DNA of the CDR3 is TGCAGTGCTCCCGGGACCCGCTACGAGCAGTACTTC. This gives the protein CSAPGTRYEQYF.

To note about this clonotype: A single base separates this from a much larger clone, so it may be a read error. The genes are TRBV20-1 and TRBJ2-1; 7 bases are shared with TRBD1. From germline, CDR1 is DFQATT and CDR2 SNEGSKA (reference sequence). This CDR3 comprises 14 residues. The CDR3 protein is CSAGGDSSYNEQSF. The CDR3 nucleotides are TGCAGTGCCGGTGGGGACAGCTCCTACAATGAGCAGTCCTTC.

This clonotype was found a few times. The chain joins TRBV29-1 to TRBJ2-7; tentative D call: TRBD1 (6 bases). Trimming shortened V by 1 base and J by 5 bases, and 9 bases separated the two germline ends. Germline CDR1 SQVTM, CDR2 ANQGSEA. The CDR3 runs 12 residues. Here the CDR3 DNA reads TGCAGCGTTGAAGGGGGGCAGGACGAGCAGTACTTC. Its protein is CSVEGGQDEQYF.

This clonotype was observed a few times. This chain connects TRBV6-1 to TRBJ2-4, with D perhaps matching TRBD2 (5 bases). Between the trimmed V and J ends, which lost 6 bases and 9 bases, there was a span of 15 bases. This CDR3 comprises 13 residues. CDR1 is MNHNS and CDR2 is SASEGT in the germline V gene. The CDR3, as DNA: TGTGCCAGCAGACTAGACACCCGGGGCATTCAGTACTTC. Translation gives CASRLDTRGIQYF.

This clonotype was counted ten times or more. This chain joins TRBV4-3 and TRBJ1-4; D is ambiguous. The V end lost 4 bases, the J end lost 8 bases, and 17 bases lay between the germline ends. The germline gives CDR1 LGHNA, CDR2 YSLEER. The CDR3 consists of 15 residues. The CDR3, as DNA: TGCGCCAGCAGCCCCACGGGCGGGAGAGGGGAAAAACTGTTTTTT. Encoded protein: CASSPTGGRGEKLFF.

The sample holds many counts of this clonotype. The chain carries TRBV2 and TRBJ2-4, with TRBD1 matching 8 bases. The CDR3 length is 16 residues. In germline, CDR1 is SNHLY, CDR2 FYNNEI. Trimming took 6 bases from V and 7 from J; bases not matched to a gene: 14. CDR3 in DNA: TGTGCCAGCAGCCGAACTTGGACAGGGTCAAGGAACATTCAGTACTTC. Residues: CASSRTWTGSRNIQYF.

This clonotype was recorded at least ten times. The CDR3 DNA reads TGCGCCAGCAGCTTGGTGATCGTCGGAGAAGAAGCTTTCTTT. This translates into CASSLVIVGEEAFF. The chain combines TRBV5-1 with TRBJ1-1; no reliable D call. The CDR3 is made up of 14 amino acids. Trimming shortened V by 0 bases and J by 8 bases, and 14 bases separated the two germline ends. Germline V lookup: CDR1 SGHRS, CDR2 YFSETQ. The variable domain in full, with the rest retrieved from reference TRBV5-1 and TRBJ1-1, is KAGVTQTPRYLIKTRGQQVTLSCSPISGHRSVSWYQQTPGQGLQFLFEYFSETQRNKGNFPGRFSGRQFSNSRSEMNVSTLELGDSALYLCASSLVIVGEEAFFGQGTRLTVV.

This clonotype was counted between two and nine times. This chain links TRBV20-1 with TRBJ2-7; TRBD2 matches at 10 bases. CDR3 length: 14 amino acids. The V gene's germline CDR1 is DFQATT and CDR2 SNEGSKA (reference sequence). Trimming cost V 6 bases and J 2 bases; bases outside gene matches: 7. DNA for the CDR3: TGCAGTGCCGCGGGGACTAGCGAGACCTACGAGCAGTACTTC. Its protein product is CSAAGTSETYEQYF.

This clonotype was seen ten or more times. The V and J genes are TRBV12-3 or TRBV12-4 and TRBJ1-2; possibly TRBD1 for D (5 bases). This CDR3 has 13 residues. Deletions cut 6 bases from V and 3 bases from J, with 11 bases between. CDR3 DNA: TGTGCCAGCAGCCGGGGGAGGGACTATGGCTACACCTTC. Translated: CASSRGRDYGYTF.

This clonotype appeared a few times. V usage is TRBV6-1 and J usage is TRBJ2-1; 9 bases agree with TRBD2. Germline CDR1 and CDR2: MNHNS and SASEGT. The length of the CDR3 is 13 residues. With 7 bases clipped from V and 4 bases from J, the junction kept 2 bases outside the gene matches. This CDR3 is CASTAGGYNEQFF. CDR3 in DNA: TGTGCCAGCACCGCGGGAGGGTACAATGAGCAGTTCTTC.

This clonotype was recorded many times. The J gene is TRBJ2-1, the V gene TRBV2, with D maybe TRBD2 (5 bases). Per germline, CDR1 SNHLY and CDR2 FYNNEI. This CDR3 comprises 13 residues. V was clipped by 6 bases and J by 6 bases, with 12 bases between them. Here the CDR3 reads CASSSGPTNEQFF. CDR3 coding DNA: TGTGCCAGCAGCAGCGGTCCCACCAATGAGCAGTTCTTC.

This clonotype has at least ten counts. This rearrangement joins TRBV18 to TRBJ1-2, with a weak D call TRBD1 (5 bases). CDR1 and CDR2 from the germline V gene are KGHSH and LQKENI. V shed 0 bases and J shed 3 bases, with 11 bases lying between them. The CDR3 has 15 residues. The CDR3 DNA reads TGTGCCAGCTCACCACCGGCGGGGGTGCACTATGGCTACACCTTC. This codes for CASSPPAGVHYGYTF.

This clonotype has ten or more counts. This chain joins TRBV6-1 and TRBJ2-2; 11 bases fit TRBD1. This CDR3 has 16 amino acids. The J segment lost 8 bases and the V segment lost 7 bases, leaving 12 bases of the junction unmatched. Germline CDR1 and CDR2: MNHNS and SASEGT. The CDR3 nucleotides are TGTGCCAGCACACCGGCCGGACAGGGGGCTTTAGGGGAGCTGTTTTTT. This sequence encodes CASTPAGQGALGELFF.

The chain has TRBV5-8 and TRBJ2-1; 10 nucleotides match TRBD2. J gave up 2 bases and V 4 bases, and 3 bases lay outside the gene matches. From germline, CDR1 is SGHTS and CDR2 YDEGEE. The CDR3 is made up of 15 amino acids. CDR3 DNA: TGTGCCAGCAGCGGGGGACTAGCGCCCTACAATGAGCAGTTCTTC. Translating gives CASSGGLAPYNEQFF.

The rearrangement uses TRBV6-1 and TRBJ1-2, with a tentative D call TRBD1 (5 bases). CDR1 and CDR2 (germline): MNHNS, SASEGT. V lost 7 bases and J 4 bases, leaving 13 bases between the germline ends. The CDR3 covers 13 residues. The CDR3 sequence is CASTPRGGYGYTF. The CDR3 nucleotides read TGTGCCAGCACCCCACGGGGCGGCTATGGCTACACCTTC.

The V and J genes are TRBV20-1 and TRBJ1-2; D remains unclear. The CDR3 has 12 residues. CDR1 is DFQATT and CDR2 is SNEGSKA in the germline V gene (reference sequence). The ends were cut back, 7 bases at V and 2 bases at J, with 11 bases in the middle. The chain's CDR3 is CSGGEPNYGYTF. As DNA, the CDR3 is TGCAGTGGGGGAGAGCCGAACTATGGCTACACCTTC.

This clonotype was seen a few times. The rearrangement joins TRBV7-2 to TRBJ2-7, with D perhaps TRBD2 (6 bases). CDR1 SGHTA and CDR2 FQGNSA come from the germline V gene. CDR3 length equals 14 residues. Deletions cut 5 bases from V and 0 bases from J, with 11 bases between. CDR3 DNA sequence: TGTGCCAGCAGCACCTACGGGAGCTCCTACGAGCAGTACTTC. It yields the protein CASSTYGSSYEQYF.

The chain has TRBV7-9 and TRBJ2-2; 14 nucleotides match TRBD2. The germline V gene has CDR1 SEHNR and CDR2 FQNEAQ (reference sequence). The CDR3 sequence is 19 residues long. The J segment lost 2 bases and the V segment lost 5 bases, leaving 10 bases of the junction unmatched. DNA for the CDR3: TGTGCCAGCAGCCCCGATGTCGGGACTAGCGGGAGAAACACCGGGGAGCTGTTTTTT. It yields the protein CASSPDVGTSGRNTGELFF.

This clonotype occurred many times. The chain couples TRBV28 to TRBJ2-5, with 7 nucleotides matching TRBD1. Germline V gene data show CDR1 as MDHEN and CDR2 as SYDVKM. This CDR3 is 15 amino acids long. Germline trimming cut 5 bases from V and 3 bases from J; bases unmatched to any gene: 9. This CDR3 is CASSPNRGWEETQYF. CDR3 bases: TGTGCCAGCAGTCCCAACAGGGGTTGGGAAGAGACCCAGTACTTC.